This T cell receptor (beta chain) was sequenced in a study of radiotherapy plus CTLA-4 blockade in lung cancer. Ipilimumab-mediated CTLA-4 blockade plus focal radiation was given to patients having chemo-refractory metastatic non-small-cell lung cancer. V was clipped by 3 bases and J by 5 bases; unmatched bases: 9. Germline loops: CDR1 LNHDA, CDR2 SQIVND (reference sequence). This CDR3 has 15 amino acids. Measured with immunoSEQ multiplex PCR; TCRdb has only the in-frame clones, and not every one. Among 62,000 or so clones listed, around 80% were seen once. This chain links TRBV19 with TRBJ1-2; 7 bases fit TRBD1. The sequence was collected from a human donor with non-small cell lung cancer who had a complete response to radiotherapy plus ipilimumab. Sequences were derived from peripheral blood, sampled from a patient treated with radiotherapy plus ipilimumab. CDR3 coding DNA: TGTGCCAGTAGTATGCCACAGGGGCGGAGGTATGGCTACACCTTC. Encoded protein: CASSMPQGRRYGYTF.